This T cell receptor beta chain was identified during a study of T cell responses to AZD1222 COVID-19 vaccine. Data came from immunoSEQ multiplex PCR; TCRdb stores just in-frame clones and leaves some out. The table records 75,000 to 100,000 clones, over 75% of them present only once. The germline V gene encodes CDR1 SGHTA and CDR2 FQGNSA. The junction had 5 bases not matched to a gene; V was cut back by 3 bases and J by 0 bases. This CDR3 is 16 amino acids long. The chain uses TRBV7-2 and TRBJ2-1; TRBD2 aligns across 7 bases. This specimen consisted of peripheral blood, obtained on day 0 of AZD1222 vaccination. This TCR derives from an adult in good health. The DNA for the CDR3 is TGTGCCAGCAGCTTGCCTAGCGGCCTCTCCTACAATGAGCAGTTCTTC. Encoded protein: CASSLPSGLSYNEQFF.